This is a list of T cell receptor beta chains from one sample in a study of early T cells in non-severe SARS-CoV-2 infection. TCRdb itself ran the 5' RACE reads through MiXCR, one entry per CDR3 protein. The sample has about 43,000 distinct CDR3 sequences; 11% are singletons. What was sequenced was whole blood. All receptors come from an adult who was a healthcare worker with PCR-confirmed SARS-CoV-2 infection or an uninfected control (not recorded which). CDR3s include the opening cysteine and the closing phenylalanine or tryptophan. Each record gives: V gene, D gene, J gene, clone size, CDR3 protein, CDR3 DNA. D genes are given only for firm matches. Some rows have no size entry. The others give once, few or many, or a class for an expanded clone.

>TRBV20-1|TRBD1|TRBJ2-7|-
CSAREQGFSYEQYF
TGCAGTGCTAGAGAACAGGGGTTTTCCTACGAGCAGTACTTC
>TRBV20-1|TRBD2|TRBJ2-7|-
CSAPLGGGTYEQYF
TGCAGTGCTCCTCTGGGCGGGGGGACCTACGAGCAGTACTTC
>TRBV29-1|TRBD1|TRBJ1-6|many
CSVGTGPNSPLHF
TGCAGCGTTGGGACAGGGCCTAATTCACCCCTCCACTTT
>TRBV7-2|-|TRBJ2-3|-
CASSLIPPPYPDTQYF
TGTGCCAGCAGCTTAATCCCACCCCCGTACCCAGATACGCAGTATTTT
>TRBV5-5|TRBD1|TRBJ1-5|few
CASSSIGQGATSNQPQHF
TGTGCCAGCAGCTCCATCGGACAGGGGGCGACGAGCAATCAGCCCCAGCATTTT
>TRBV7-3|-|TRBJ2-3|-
CASSLTLMSDTQYF
TGTGCCAGCAGCTTAACGTTAATGTCAGATACGCAGTATTTT
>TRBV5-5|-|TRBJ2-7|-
CASKHPSFYEQYF
TGTGCCAGCAAACACCCGAGCTTCTACGAGCAGTACTTC
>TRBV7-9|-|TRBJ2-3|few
CASSLVASAGRRRNERDTQYF
TGTGCCAGCAGCTTAGTGGCTTCGGCGGGGAGGAGGAGAAATGAGAGGGATACGCAGTATTTT
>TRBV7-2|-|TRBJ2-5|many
CASSQMLRGARQTQYF
TGTGCCAGCAGCCAAATGCTCCGGGGGGCGAGACAGACCCAGTACTTC
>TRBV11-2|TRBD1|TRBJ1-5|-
CASSLGTGDNQPQHF
TGTGCCAGCAGCCTGGGAACAGGGGACAATCAGCCCCAGCATTTT
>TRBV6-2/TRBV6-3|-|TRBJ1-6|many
CASTTRQGLVRSPLHF
TGTGCCAGCACCACGCGCCAGGGCTTGGTACGCTCACCCCTCCACTTT
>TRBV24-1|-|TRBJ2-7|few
CATSDFTGEQYF
TGTGCCACCAGTGATTTTACTGGCGAGCAGTACTTC
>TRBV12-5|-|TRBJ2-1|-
CASGRGFGDEQFF
TGTGCTAGTGGTCGCGGGTTTGGGGATGAGCAGTTCTTC
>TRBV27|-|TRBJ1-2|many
CASSPGGGMKAYGYTF
TGTGCCAGCAGTCCTGGTGGGGGGATGAAGGCTTATGGCTACACCTTC
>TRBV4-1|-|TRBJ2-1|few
CASSQDPGGVNEQFF
TGCGCCAGCAGCCAAGATCCAGGGGGGGTCAATGAGCAGTTCTTC
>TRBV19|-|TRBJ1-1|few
CASSLPGLNTEAFF
TGTGCCAGTAGTCTGCCAGGACTGAACACTGAAGCTTTCTTT
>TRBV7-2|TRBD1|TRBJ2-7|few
CASSESGQGAYEQYF
TGTGCCAGCAGTGAATCGGGACAGGGGGCTTACGAGCAGTACTTC
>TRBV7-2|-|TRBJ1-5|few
CASSLGRAQPQHF
TGTGCCAGCAGCTTAGGGAGGGCTCAGCCCCAGCATTTT
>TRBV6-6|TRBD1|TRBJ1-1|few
CASSYTGALNTEAFF
TGTGCCAGCAGTTATACAGGGGCCCTGAACACTGAAGCTTTCTTT
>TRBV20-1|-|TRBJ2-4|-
CSARARALGPKNIQYF
TGCAGTGCTAGAGCGCGGGCACTAGGACCCAAAAACATTCAGTACTTC
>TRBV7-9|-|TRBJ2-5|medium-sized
CASSLVEGDQETQYF
TGTGCCAGCAGCTTAGTGGAGGGAGACCAAGAGACCCAGTACTTC
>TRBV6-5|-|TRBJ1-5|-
CASKVEGNSNQPQHF
TGTGCCAGCAAGGTCGAGGGAAATAGCAATCAGCCCCAGCATTTT
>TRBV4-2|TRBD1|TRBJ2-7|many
CASSETPGGMGNEQYF
TGTGCCAGCAGCGAAACCCCAGGGGGCATGGGGAACGAGCAGTACTTC
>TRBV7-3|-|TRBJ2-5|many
CASSSTGRETQYF
TGTGCCAGCAGCTCTACAGGGCGAGAGACCCAGTACTTC
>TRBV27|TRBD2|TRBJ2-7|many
CASSRDSSGGFYEQYF
TGTGCCAGCAGTAGGGACTCTAGCGGGGGTTTTTACGAGCAGTACTTC
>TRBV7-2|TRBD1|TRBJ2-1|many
CASSSNRGGSYNEQFF
TGTGCCAGCAGTTCCAACAGGGGTGGCTCCTACAATGAGCAGTTCTTC
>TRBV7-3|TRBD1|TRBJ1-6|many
CASSLTGSDSPLHF
TGTGCCAGCAGCTTGACAGGGAGCGATTCACCCCTCCACTTT
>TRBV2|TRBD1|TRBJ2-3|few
CASSKRTGLADTQYF
TGTGCCAGCAGTAAACGGACAGGGCTTGCAGATACGCAGTATTTT